The 7 T cell receptor beta chains reported below all come from one sample, sequenced in a study of regulatory T cells in long-lasting Graves disease. Libraries of TCR beta came from iRepertoire HTBI primers plus Arm-PCR of CDR3 regions. TCRdb processed the multiplex PCR reads anew with MiXCR; each CDR3 protein has one entry. The sample carries 200,000 to 300,000 distinct CDR3 sequences, around 20% recorded once. As for time point: newly diagnosed GD, antithyroid drugs for less than 3 months. Extracted RNA from PBMCs served as the source of the TCR library. The material sequenced was peripheral blood mononuclear cells (PBMCs), taken at new diagnosis, from a patient treated with antithyroid drugs. The receptors originated from a female donor with Graves disease.

This clonotype was counted ten times or more. The chain employs TRBV7-2 and TRBJ2-2; D gene uncertain. Trimming removed 5 bases at V and 0 bases at J, with 7 bases between. CDR1 and CDR2 (germline): SGHTA, FQGNSA. The CDR3 totals 14 residues. CDR3 loop: CASSPKTNTGELFF. CDR3 nucleotide sequence: TGTGCCAGCAGCCCCAAGACGAACACCGGGGAGCTGTTTTTT.

The sample holds many counts of this clonotype. The chain combines TRBV15 with TRBJ2-5; D gene ambiguous. The germline V and J ends were trimmed by 8 bases and 0 bases, with 13 bases remaining between them. There are 14 residues in the CDR3. Germline V gene sequence: CDR1 LNHNV, CDR2 YYDKDF (reference sequence). The CDR3 DNA reads as TGTGCCACCTCCCCCCGACATAACCAAGAGACCCAGTACTTC. This gives the protein CATSPRHNQETQYF.

This clonotype occurred many times. The genes are TRBV29-1 and TRBJ2-7; TRBD1 matches 7 bases. With 4 bases clipped from V and 3 bases from J, the junction kept 3 bases outside the gene matches. The germline CDR1 and CDR2 sequences are SQVTM and ANQGSEA. The CDR3 sequence is 12 residues long. The CDR3, as DNA: TGCAGCGTTGGGGGACAGCTCTACGAGCAGTACTTC. Amino acids: CSVGGQLYEQYF.

This clonotype was counted at least ten times. The chain recombines TRBV2 with TRBJ2-7; 9 nucleotides line up with TRBD2. V lost 8 bases and J lost 6; bases outside the gene matches: 8. Germline CDR1 and CDR2: SNHLY and FYNNEI. The CDR3 totals 13 residues. The CDR3, as DNA: TGTGCCAGCGGACGGGGACTAGCAGTCGAGCAGTACTTC. It translates to CASGRGLAVEQYF.

The chain employs TRBV7-2 and TRBJ2-7, with D possibly TRBD1 on 6 matching bases. In germline, CDR1 is SGHTA, CDR2 FQGNSA. Trimming removed 5 bases from V and 2 bases from J, with 16 bases in between. The CDR3 has 15 amino acids. CDR3 in amino acids: CASSGQPTAAYEQYF. The DNA of the CDR3 is TGTGCCAGCAGCGGACAGCCGACGGCAGCCTACGAGCAGTACTTC.

Ten or more counts support this clonotype. This chain joins TRBV28 and TRBJ1-3; 7 bases line up with TRBD1. V lost 5 bases to trimming and J lost 6 bases; unmatched junction nucleotides: 7. CDR1 and CDR2 from the germline V gene are MDHEN and SYDVKM. There are 14 residues in the CDR3. The CDR3 DNA reads TGTGCCAGCAGTACCCGACAGGGACTAAACACCATATATTTT. This codes for CASSTRQGLNTIYF.

The chain couples TRBV28 to TRBJ1-6; TRBD1 matches 7 bases. The germline V gene has CDR1 MDHEN and CDR2 SYDVKM. With V trimmed by 7 bases and J by 7 bases, 7 bases remained unmatched. The CDR3 is 14 amino acids. The CDR3 here is CASNQGTANSPLHF. The CDR3 nucleotides read TGTGCCAGCAATCAGGGGACAGCCAATTCACCCCTCCACTTT.